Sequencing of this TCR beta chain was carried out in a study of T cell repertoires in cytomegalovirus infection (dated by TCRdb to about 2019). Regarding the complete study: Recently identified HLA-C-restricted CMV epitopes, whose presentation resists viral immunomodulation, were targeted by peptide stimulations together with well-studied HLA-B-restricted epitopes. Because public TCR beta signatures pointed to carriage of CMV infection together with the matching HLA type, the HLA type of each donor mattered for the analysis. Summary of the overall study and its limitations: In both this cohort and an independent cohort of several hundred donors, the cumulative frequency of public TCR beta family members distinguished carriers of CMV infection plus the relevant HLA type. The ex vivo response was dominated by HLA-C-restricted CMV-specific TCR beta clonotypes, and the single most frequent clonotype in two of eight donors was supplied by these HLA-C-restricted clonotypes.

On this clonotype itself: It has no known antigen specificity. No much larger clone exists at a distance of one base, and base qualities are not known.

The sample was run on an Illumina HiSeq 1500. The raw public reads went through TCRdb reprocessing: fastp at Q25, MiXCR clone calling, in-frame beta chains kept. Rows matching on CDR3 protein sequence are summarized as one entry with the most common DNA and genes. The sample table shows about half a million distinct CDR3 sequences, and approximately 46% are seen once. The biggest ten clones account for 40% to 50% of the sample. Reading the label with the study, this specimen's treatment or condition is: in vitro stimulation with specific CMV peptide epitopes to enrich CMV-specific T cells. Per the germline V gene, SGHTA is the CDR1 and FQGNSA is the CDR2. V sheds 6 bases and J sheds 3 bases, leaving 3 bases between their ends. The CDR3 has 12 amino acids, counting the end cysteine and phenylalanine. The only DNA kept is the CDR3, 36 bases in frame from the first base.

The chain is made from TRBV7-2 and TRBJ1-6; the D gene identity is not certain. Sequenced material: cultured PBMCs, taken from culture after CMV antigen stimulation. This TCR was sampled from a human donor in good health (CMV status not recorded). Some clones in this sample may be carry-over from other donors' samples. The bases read TGTGCCAGCAGATACTATAATTCACCCCTCCACTTT. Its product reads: CASRYYNSPLHF.